These 9 T cell receptor beta chains were sequenced from one sample in a study of brain metastases from non-small cell lung cancer. Repertoires were generated with immunoSEQ multiplex PCR, while TCRdb's copy carries only in-frame clones and drops some. The sample shows a few thousand clones, roughly 85% of them seen only once. Sequencing was done on a sample of primary lung tumor tissue. These receptors came from a donor aged 40 or older with non-small cell lung cancer.

This clone appeared a few times. The same CDR3 arises from other DNA sequences in this sample as well. This chain joins TRBV7-9 and TRBJ2-7, with D perhaps TRBD1 (6 bases). The germline V gene has CDR1 SEHNR and CDR2 FQNEAQ (reference sequence). CDR3 size: 14 residues. Trimming shortened V by 7 bases and J by 2 bases, and 15 bases separated the two germline ends. The CDR3: CASTHNRVPYEQYF. DNA of the CDR3: TGTGCCAGCACCCATAACAGGGTCCCCTACGAGCAGTACTTC.

The chain combines TRBV19 with TRBJ2-7, with 7 bases fitting TRBD2. Germline CDR1 LNHDA, CDR2 SQIVND (reference sequence). With 6 bases clipped from V and 8 bases from J, the junction kept 16 bases outside the gene matches. The CDR3 has 15 residues. The CDR3 nucleotides are TGTGCCAGTAGACCCCTGGCTAGCGGCGGAGAAAAGCAGTACTTC. As protein: CASRPLASGGEKQYF. The full variable domain, rest sourced from reference TRBV19 and TRBJ2-7, is DGGITQSPKYLFRKEGQNVTLSCEQNLNHDAMYWYRQDPGQGLRLIYYSQIVNDFQKGDIAEGYSVSREKKESFPLTVTSAQKNPTAFYLCASRPLASGGEKQYFGPGTRLTVT.

The V call is TRBV2, the J call TRBJ1-6; D remains ambiguous. The V and J ends lost 4 bases and 7 bases respectively, with 17 bases between them. CDR1 is SNHLY and CDR2 is FYNNEI in the germline V gene. CDR3 length: 16 amino acids. This CDR3 is CASSVDGRFGNSPLHF. DNA of the CDR3: TGTGCCAGCAGTGTGGACGGACGGTTCGGGAATTCACCCCTCCACTTT.

The chain joins TRBV4-1 to TRBJ1-5; D gene ambiguous. Germline V gives CDR1 MGHRA, CDR2 YSYEKL. CDR3 size: 15 residues. Trimming removed 1 base from V and 5 bases from J, with 12 bases in between. The CDR3 DNA is TGCGCCAGCAGCCAAGTAAGTCGTAATGATCAGCCCCAGCATTTT. Encoded protein: CASSQVSRNDQPQHF.

This chain uses TRBV4-3 with TRBJ2-2; 7 bases match TRBD2. Per germline, CDR1 LGHNA and CDR2 YSLEER. The junction had 10 bases not matched to a gene; V was cut back by 1 base and J by 5 bases. This CDR3 comprises 17 residues. CDR3 amino acids: CASSQGSLADTTGELFF. The CDR3 DNA sequence: TGCGCCAGCAGCCAAGGAAGCCTAGCGGATACTACCGGGGAGCTGTTTTTT.

Note on this clone: The sample has other DNA sequences that encode this CDR3 too. V gene TRBV6-5 combines with J gene TRBJ2-7; a weak D match, TRBD1 (8 bases). Trimming stripped 6 bases from V and 2 bases from J, with 17 bases between. Germline V gene lookup returns CDR1 MNHEY and CDR2 SVGAGI. The CDR3 is 15 residues long. For the CDR3, the DNA is TGTGCCAGCAGCGTAACAGGGGGGGAACCCTACGAGCAGTACTTC. This gives the protein CASSVTGGEPYEQYF.

The rearrangement uses TRBV18 and TRBJ1-2; D is uncertain. V lost 2 bases, J lost 13 bases, and 14 bases lay in between. Germline V gene data show CDR1 as KGHSH and CDR2 as LQKENI. The CDR3 runs to 12 residues. The CDR3 DNA follows: TGTGCCAGCTCACCAGGGCCCCAGTTCAGCACCTTC. Translating gives CASSPGPQFSTF.

This clone was observed once. The chain combines TRBV14 with TRBJ2-2; the D gene is possibly TRBD2 (6 bases). CDR1 is SGHDN, CDR2 FVKESK, per germline. This CDR3 comprises 16 residues. Trimming cost V 0 bases and J 5 bases, with 13 bases left between them. Here the CDR3 reads CASSQDLGAGTGELFF. CDR3 DNA sequence: TGTGCCAGCAGCCAAGATTTAGGGGCGGGAACCGGGGAGCTGTTTTTT.

The chain joins TRBV6-2 or TRBV6-3 to TRBJ1-1; D gene uncertain. This CDR3 has 13 amino acids. V was clipped by 2 bases and J by 4 bases, with 8 bases between them. Germline CDR1 reads MNHEY; CDR2 reads SVGEGT. The CDR3 is CASSYGQRTEAFF. As DNA, the CDR3 is TGTGCCAGCAGTTACGGGCAGCGCACTGAAGCTTTCTTT.